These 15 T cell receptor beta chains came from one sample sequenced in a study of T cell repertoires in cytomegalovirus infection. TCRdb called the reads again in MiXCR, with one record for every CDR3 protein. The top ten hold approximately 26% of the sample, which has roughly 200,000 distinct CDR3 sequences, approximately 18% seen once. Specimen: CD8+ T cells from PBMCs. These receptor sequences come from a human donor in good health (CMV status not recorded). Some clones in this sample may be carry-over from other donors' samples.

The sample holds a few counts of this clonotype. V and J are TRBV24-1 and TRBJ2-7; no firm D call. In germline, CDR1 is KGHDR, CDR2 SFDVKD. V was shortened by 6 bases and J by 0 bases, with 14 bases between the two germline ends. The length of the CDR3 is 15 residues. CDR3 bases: TGTGCCACCAGTTTTCCTGCGACCCTCTCCTACGAGCAGTACTTC. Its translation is CATSFPATLSYEQYF.

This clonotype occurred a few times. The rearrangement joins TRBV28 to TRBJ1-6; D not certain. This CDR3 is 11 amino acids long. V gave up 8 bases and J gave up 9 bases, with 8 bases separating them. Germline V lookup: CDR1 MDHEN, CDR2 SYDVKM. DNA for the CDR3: TGTGCCAGCTGTAAGAGTTCACCCCTCCACTTT. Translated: CASCKSSPLHF.

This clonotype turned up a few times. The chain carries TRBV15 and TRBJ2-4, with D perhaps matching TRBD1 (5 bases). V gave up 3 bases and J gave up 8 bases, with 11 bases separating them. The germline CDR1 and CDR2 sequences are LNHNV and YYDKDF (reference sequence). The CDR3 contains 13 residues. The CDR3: CATSSRREYIQYF. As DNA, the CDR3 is TGTGCCACCAGCAGCCGCAGGGAATACATTCAGTACTTC. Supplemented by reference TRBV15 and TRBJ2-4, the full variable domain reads DAMVIQNPRYQVTQFGKPVTLSCSQTLNHNVMYWYQQKSSQAPKLLFHYYDKDFNNEADTPDNFQSRRPNTSFCFLDIRSPGLGDTAMYLCATSSRREYIQYFGAGTRLSVL.

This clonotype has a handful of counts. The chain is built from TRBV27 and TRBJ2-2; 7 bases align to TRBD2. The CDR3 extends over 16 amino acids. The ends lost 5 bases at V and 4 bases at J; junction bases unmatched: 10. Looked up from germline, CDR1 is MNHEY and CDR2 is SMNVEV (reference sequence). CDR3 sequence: CASSTWGGLSTGELFF. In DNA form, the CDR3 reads TGTGCCAGCAGTACATGGGGGGGTTTGAGCACCGGGGAGCTGTTTTTT.

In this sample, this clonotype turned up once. Written as DNA, the CDR3 is TGTGCCAGCAGTTCGGACGGCCACACAGATACGCAGTATTTT. Amino acids: CASSSDGHTDTQYF. The rearrangement uses TRBV6-6 and TRBJ2-3, with D unresolved. Trimming pared 4 bases from V and 2 bases from J, leaving 10 bases between. CDR3 length equals 14 residues. Germline lookup yields CDR1 MNHNY and CDR2 SVGAGI (reference sequence).

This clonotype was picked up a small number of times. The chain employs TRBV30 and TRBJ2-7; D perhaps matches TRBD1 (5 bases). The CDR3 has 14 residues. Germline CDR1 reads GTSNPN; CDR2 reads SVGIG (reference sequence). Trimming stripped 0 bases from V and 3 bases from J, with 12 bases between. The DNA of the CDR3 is TGTGCCTGGAGTGTCGGACATTCTGGCTACGAGCAGTACTTC. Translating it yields CAWSVGHSGYEQYF.

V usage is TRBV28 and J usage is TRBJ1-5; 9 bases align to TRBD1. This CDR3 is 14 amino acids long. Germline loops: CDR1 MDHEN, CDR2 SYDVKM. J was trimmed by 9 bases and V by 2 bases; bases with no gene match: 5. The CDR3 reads CASSLRQGERPQHF. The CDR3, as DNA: TGTGCCAGCAGTTTACGACAGGGGGAGCGGCCCCAGCATTTT. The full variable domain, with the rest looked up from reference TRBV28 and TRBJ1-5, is DVKVTQSSRYLVKRTGEKVFLECVQDMDHENMFWYRQDPGLGLRLIYFSYDVKMKEKGDIPEGYSVSREKKERFSLILESASTNQTSMYLCASSLRQGERPQHFGDGTRLSIL.

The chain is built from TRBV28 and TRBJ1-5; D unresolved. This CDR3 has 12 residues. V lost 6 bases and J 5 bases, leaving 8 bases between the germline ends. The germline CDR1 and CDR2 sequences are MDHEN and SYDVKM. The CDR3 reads CASSEGYQPQHF. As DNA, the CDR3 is TGTGCCAGCAGCGAGGGTTATCAGCCCCAGCATTTT.

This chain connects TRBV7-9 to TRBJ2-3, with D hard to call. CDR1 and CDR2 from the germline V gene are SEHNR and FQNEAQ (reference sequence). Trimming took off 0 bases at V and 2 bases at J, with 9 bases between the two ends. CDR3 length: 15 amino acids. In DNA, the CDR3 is TGTGCCAGCAGCTTAGCGGGATTCGCCACAGATACGCAGTATTTT. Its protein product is CASSLAGFATDTQYF.

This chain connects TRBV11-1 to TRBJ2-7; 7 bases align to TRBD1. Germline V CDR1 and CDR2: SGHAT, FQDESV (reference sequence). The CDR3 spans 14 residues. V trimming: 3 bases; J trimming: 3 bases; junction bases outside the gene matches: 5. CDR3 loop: CASSLRGPVYEQYF. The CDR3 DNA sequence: TGTGCCAGCAGCTTGAGGGGGCCGGTCTACGAGCAGTACTTC.

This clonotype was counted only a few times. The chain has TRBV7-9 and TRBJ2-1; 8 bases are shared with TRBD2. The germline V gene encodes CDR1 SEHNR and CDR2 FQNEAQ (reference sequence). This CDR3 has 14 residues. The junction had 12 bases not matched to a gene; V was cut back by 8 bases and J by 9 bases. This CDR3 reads CASRPGGPRGEQFF. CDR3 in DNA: TGTGCCAGCCGCCCGGGGGGGCCGAGGGGTGAGCAGTTCTTC. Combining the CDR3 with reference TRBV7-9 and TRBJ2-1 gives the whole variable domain DTGVSQNPRHKITKRGQNVTFRCDPISEHNRLYWYRQTLGQGPEFLTYFQNEAQLEKSRLLSDRFSAERPKGSFSTLEIQRTEQGDSAMYLCASRPGGPRGEQFFGPGTRLTVL.

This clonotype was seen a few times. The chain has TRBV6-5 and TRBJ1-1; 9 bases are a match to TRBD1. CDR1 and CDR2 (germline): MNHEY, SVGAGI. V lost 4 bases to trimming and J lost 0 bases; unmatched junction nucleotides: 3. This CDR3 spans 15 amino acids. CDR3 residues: CASSSGQGMNTEAFF. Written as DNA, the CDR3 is TGTGCCAGCAGTTCCGGACAGGGGATGAACACTGAAGCTTTCTTT.

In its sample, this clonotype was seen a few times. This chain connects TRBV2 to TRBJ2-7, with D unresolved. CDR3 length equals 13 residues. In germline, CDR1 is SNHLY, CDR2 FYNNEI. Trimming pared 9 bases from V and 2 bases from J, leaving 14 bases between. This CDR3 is CASIKTETYEQYF. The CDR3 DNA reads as TGTGCCAGTATTAAGACGGAGACCTACGAGCAGTACTTC.

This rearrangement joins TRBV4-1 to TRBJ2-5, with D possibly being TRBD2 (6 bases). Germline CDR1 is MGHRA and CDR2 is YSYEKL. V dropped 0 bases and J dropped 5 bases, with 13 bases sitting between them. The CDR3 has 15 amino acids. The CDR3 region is CASSQDGGDLETQYF. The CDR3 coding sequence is TGCGCCAGCAGCCAAGACGGAGGGGACTTGGAGACCCAGTACTTC.

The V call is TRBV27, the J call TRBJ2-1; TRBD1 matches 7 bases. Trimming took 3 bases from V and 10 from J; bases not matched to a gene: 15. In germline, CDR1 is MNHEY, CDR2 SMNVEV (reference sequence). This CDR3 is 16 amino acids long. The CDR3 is CASSFLPGQDLGEQFF. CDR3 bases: TGTGCCAGCAGTTTTCTACCAGGACAGGATTTAGGGGAGCAGTTCTTC.